The following is a T cell receptor beta chain sequence with its context. Its antigen is unidentified. The sample is drawn from a study of brain T cells in children with intractable seizures. Findings of the study overall: Patients' HCMV serostatus was unknown; virus specificity rests on CDR3 similarity alone. Pre- and post-surgery blood differed in depth, so pre-surgery absences may be undersampling.

Using immunoSEQ multiplex PCR, the repertoire was profiled, and TCRdb retains in-frame clones only, with some absent. This sample has over 20,000 clones, with 90% to 95% found just once. There are 14 residues in the CDR3. Deletions cut 0 bases from V and 5 bases from J, with 11 bases between. Germline-derived CDR1 and CDR2 are SGHDT and YYEEEE. The sequenced cases were selected for having the highest brain T cell transcript signatures. Before surgery, patients took at least one anti-epileptic drug. This chain connects TRBV5-6 to TRBJ1-1; maybe TRBD1 (5 bases). This TCR was recovered from a boy between 10 and 17 years old with focal cortical dysplasia and intractable seizures. This specimen was peripheral blood, taken at surgery. CDR3 loop: CASSLGGVGTEAFF. For the CDR3, the DNA is TGTGCCAGCAGCTTGGGAGGGGTCGGGACTGAAGCTTTCTTT.